The present TCR beta chain was sequenced within a study of T cells in localized non-small cell lung cancer. Whole-study results and caveats: Longer overall survival was linked to higher blood T cell density. Multi-region tumor sequencing was not done, so intratumor heterogeneity could not be excluded. Of the top 100 tumor clones, median about 53 were in adjacent lung, approximately 28 among its top 100. Of the tissues analyzed, uninvolved adjacent lung showed maximal T cell clonality, greater than tumor.

V gave up 4 bases and J gave up 7 bases; unmatched junction bases: 8. The length of the CDR3 is 15 residues. Germline CDR1 and CDR2: SGDLS and YYNGEE. Assay: immunoSEQ multiplex PCR; the TCRdb copy retains only in-frame clones and omits some. The sample holds approximately 30,000 clones, approximately 89% seen once. Comment on this clone: Its antigen is unidentified.

V and J are TRBV9 and TRBJ1-6; 7 positions agree with TRBD1. The source material was peripheral blood mononuclear cells, sampled before any cancer treatment. The receptor comes from a female donor older than 55 with stage II lung adenocarcinoma. As DNA, the CDR3 is TGTGCCAGCAGCCAGACGGGACAGCTAAATTCACCCCTCCACTTT. This translates into CASSQTGQLNSPLHF.